The rows below give T cell receptor beta chains drawn from one sample of a study of beta chain features in type 1 diabetes. Some clones are missing from TCRdb's copy, which holds only in-frame ones; the method was immunoSEQ multiplex PCR. Among 600,000 to 700,000 clones listed, around 12% were seen once. The sequencing sample was made of naive CD4+ T cells from blood. The receptors originated from a man younger than 45 with type 1 diabetes. CDR3s include the opening cysteine and the closing phenylalanine or tryptophan. The D gene is left open where the match is weak. The size entry is marked missing in some rows and otherwise reads once, few, many or a size class.

TGTGCCAGCAGCCGGCTTCGGACAGGGGGGAACACTGAAGCTTTCTTT | CASSRLRTGGNTEAFF | TRBJ1-1 | TRBD1 | . | TRBV7-9
TGTGCCAGCAGCTTCACAGACAGCTCTGGAAACACCATATATTTT | CASSFTDSSGNTIYF | TRBJ1-3 | . | few | TRBV11-2
TGTGCCAGCAGTGGGACTAGCGGGGCCTACAATGAGCAGTTCTTC | CASSGTSGAYNEQFF | TRBJ2-1 | TRBD2 | few | TRBV6-5
TGTGCCAGCAGCTTGGGACAGGGATTAAATCAGCCCCAGCATTTT | CASSLGQGLNQPQHF | TRBJ1-5 | TRBD1 | few | TRBV13
TGTGCCAGTAGTATGGGACAGGACTATGGCTACACCTTC | CASSMGQDYGYTF | TRBJ1-2 | TRBD1 | few | TRBV19
TGTGCCAGCAGCTTATTTCGGGGGGCAGGCACAGATACGCAGTATTTT | CASSLFRGAGTDTQYF | TRBJ2-3 | . | . | TRBV7-2
TGTGCCAGCAGTTATCAGGCCAACCCTGGGACCAATGAGCAGTTCTTC | CASSYQANPGTNEQFF | TRBJ2-1 | . | few | TRBV6-5
TGTGCCATCAGTGCTGCTCAGGGACCTGATGGCACAGATACGCAGTATTTT | CAISAAQGPDGTDTQYF | TRBJ2-3 | . | few | TRBV10-3
TGTGCCAGCAGTGAGTCCGGACAATACACCGGGGAGCTGTTTTTT | CASSESGQYTGELFF | TRBJ2-2 | . | . | TRBV2
TGTGCCAGCAGCTTAAGGGTGTCAGCCCGGGTGGAGACCCAGTACTTC | CASSLRVSARVETQYF | TRBJ2-5 | . | . | TRBV7-2
TGTGCCAGCAGTGCTGAATGGGGAGACACTGAAGCTTTCTTT | CASSAEWGDTEAFF | TRBJ1-1 | . | few | TRBV25-1
TGTGCCAGCAGCCCATCCGGGACAGCTAATTCACCCCTCCACTTT | CASSPSGTANSPLHF | TRBJ1-6 | TRBD1 | . | TRBV11-2
TGTGCCAGCAGCCCCAGAGGGAACTATGGCTACACCTTC | CASSPRGNYGYTF | TRBJ1-2 | . | few | TRBV7-9
TGTGCCACCTCTGGGGGGGTCCAAGAGACCCAGTACTTC | CATSGGVQETQYF | TRBJ2-5 | TRBD2 | few | TRBV7-2
TGTGCCATCAGTCAGACAGGGGGCGGGTACGAGCAGTACTTC | CAISQTGGGYEQYF | TRBJ2-7 | TRBD1 | . | TRBV10-3
TGTGCCAGCAAAGAGGGTCTGGATTACGAGCAGTACTTC | CASKEGLDYEQYF | TRBJ2-7 | . | . | TRBV6-1
TGTGCCAGCAGCCCGAGGCTAGCGGGGGGGTCTTATAGCTCCTACAATGAGCAGTTCTTC | CASSPRLAGGSYSSYNEQFF | TRBJ2-1 | TRBD2 | few | TRBV9
TGTGCCAGCAGCCAAGATCCCGTTTCGGTTGCTGGGAGACCCTTGAACACTGAAGCTTTCTTT | CASSQDPVSVAGRPLNTEAFF | TRBJ1-1 | . | few | TRBV14
TGCGCCAGCACCAGGACTAGCGGGGGGACAAGCTCCTACAATGAGCAGTTCTTC | CASTRTSGGTSSYNEQFF | TRBJ2-1 | TRBD2 | . | TRBV10-2
TGTGCCAGCAGCTTAGCGGCAGGGGCTCAAGAGACCCAGTACTTC | CASSLAAGAQETQYF | TRBJ2-5 | . | . | TRBV7-2
TGTGCCAGCAGTTTAAGGGGGGCCCAAGAGACCCAGTACTTC | CASSLRGAQETQYF | TRBJ2-5 | . | . | TRBV28
TGTGCCAGCAGCTGGGACAGGGGAACTCGGGGGGAGACCCAGTACTTC | CASSWDRGTRGETQYF | TRBJ2-5 | TRBD1 | . | TRBV5-4
TGTGCCAGCAGCCAAATCCAAGGGGGCCCCCAGCATTTT | CASSQIQGGPQHF | TRBJ1-5 | TRBD1 | few | TRBV14
TGCGCCAGCAGCCAAGATCCAGTCATGAACACTGAAGCTTTCTTT | CASSQDPVMNTEAFF | TRBJ1-1 | . | few | TRBV4-3
TGTGCCAGCCCCTTCTACGAGCAGTACTTC | CASPFYEQYF | TRBJ2-7 | . | few | TRBV7-9
TGTGCCAGCAGCCTGGACAGGGATAACTACGAGCAGTACTTC | CASSLDRDNYEQYF | TRBJ2-7 | TRBD1 | few | TRBV7-2
TGTGCCAGCAGCGTCAGTGCTAACTATGGCTACACCTTC | CASSVSANYGYTF | TRBJ1-2 | . | . | TRBV13
TGTGCCAGCAGCTTAGCGTTGGGACTAGCGGGCTCCTACGAGCAGTACTTC | CASSLALGLAGSYEQYF | TRBJ2-7 | TRBD2 | . | TRBV7-8
TGCGCCAGCAGCCAGGCCGGGACAGGACAAATAGCTTTCTTT | CASSQAGTGQIAFF | TRBJ1-1 | TRBD1 | . | TRBV5-1
TGTGCCAGCAGCGTAGATTTGGGACAGGCAATTTCCAGAGGGGGCTATGGCTACACCTTC | CASSVDLGQAISRGGYGYTF | TRBJ1-2 | TRBD1 | few | TRBV9
TGCAGCGTTGAAAAGGACGGTAAAAACATTCAGTACTTC | CSVEKDGKNIQYF | TRBJ2-4 | . | . | TRBV29-1
TGTGCCAGCAGCTTAGCGACAGGTTATGGCTACACCTTC | CASSLATGYGYTF | TRBJ1-2 | . | . | TRBV7-9
TGTGCCAGCAGCTCCCGATGGGGGGGCGAAGAGACCCAGTACTTC | CASSSRWGGEETQYF | TRBJ2-5 | . | few | TRBV7-2
TGTGCCATCACTAAAACCCCCCTTTACAATGAGCAGTTCTTC | CAITKTPLYNEQFF | TRBJ2-1 | . | . | TRBV10-3
TGTGCCAGCAGTTCCGTTGCGGGGGGCTACACCTTC | CASSSVAGGYTF | TRBJ1-2 | . | few | TRBV27
TGTGCCAGCAGTTACCGCAGGGGGCTTTTGGACACTGAAGCTTTCTTT | CASSYRRGLLDTEAFF | TRBJ1-1 | TRBD1 | few | TRBV6-5
TGCGCCAGCAGTCCGGGACAGGGGGTGGATGGCTACACCTTC | CASSPGQGVDGYTF | TRBJ1-2 | TRBD1 | . | TRBV23-1
TGTGCCTGGAGGCGACTAGCGGGGGGACCCCTAACGAACACAGATGCGCAGTATTTT | CAWRRLAGGPLTNTDAQYF | TRBJ2-3 | TRBD2 | few | TRBV30
TGCGCCAGCAGCTTGCAGGGGCATACTGAAGCTTTCTTT | CASSLQGHTEAFF | TRBJ1-1 | . | . | TRBV5-1
TGTGCCAGCAGCCGTAACAATGAGCAGTTCTTC | CASSRNNEQFF | TRBJ2-1 | . | . | TRBV7-9
TGTGCCAGCAGTTTCGGATGGCAGACCCAGTACTTC | CASSFGWQTQYF | TRBJ2-5 | . | . | TRBV28
TGTGCCAGTAGTACAACGGGACAGGGACCTGAAGCTTTCTTT | CASSTTGQGPEAFF | TRBJ1-1 | TRBD1 | few | TRBV19
TGTGCCAGTAGTAACATGGGCTACGAGCAGTACTTC | CASSNMGYEQYF | TRBJ2-7 | . | few | TRBV19
TGTGCCAGCAGCGTGGGGGGTGATAGCAATCAGCCCCAGCATTTT | CASSVGGDSNQPQHF | TRBJ1-5 | . | few | TRBV9
TGTGCCAGCAGGGAGACAGGGCCCTACAATGAGCAGTTCTTC | CASRETGPYNEQFF | TRBJ2-1 | TRBD1 | . | TRBV14
TGTGCCAGCAGTTTCCGACAGGGAAACCAAGAGACCCAGTACTTC | CASSFRQGNQETQYF | TRBJ2-5 | TRBD1 | . | TRBV27
TGTGCCAGCAGCAGTACGCATGGGGGCACTGAAGCTTTCTTT | CASSSTHGGTEAFF | TRBJ1-1 | . | few | TRBV7-6
TGTGCCAGCAGCCAAGATTCCCCAGGGTCGGGTTCACCCCTCCACTTT | CASSQDSPGSGSPLHF | TRBJ1-6 | . | . | TRBV14
TGTGCCAGCAGTTACACGGGGACAGGGGGAGACTATGGCTACACCTTC | CASSYTGTGGDYGYTF | TRBJ1-2 | TRBD1 | few | TRBV6-5
TGTGCCAGCAGCCCCCCCGGGCTTCGGGAAACCCAGTACTTC | CASSPPGLRETQYF | TRBJ2-5 | . | . | TRBV9
TGTGCCATCAGTGAGGGGGGACAGCCTCCCTACGAGCAGTACTTC | CAISEGGQPPYEQYF | TRBJ2-7 | TRBD1 | . | TRBV10-3
TGTGCCAGCTCCCCCTTTGAACACTCTGGAAACACCATATATTTT | CASSPFEHSGNTIYF | TRBJ1-3 | . | . | TRBV18
TGTGCCAGCACGGGGGGTGAAAAACTGTTTTTT | CASTGGEKLFF | TRBJ1-4 | . | . | TRBV7-9